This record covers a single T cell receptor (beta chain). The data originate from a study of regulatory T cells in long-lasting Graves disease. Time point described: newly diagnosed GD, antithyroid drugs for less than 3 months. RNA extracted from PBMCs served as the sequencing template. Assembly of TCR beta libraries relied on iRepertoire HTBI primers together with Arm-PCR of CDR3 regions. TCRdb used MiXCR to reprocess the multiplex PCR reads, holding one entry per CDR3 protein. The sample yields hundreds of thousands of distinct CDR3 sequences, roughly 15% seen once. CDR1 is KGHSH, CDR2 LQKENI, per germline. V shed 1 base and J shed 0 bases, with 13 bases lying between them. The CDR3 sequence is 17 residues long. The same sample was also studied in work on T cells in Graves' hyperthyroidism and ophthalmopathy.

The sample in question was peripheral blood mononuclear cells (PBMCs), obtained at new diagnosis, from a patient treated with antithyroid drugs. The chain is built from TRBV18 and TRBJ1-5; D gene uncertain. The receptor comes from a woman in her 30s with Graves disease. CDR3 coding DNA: TGTGCCAGCTCACCACGACAAGATTTAAATAGCAATCAGCCCCAGCATTTT. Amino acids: CASSPRQDLNSNQPQHF.